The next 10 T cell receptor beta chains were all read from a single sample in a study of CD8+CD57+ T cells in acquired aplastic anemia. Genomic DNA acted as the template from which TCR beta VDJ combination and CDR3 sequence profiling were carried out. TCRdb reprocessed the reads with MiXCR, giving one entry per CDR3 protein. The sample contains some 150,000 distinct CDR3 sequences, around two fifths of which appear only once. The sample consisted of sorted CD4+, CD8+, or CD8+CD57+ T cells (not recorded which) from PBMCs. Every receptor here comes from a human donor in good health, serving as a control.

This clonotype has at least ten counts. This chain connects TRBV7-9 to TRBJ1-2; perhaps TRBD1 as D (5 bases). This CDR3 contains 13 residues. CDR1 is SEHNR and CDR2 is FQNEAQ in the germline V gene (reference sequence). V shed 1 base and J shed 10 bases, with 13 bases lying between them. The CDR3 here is CASSLEWGPTYTF. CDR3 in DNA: TGTGCCAGCAGCTTAGAATGGGGCCCAACCTACACCTTC.

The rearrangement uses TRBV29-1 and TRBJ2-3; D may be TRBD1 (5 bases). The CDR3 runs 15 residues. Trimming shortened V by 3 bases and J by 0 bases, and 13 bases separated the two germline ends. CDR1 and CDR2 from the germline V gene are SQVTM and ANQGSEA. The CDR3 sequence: CSVEPDTASTDTQYF. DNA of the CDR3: TGCAGCGTTGAGCCGGACACCGCCAGCACAGATACGCAGTATTTT.

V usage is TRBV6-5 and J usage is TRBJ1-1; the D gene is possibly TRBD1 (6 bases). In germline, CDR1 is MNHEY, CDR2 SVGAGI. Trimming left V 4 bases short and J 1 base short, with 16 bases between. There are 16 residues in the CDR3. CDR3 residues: CASSSLQGPTNTEAFF. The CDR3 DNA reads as TGTGCCAGCAGTTCCCTACAGGGCCCGACGAACACTGAAGCTTTCTTT.

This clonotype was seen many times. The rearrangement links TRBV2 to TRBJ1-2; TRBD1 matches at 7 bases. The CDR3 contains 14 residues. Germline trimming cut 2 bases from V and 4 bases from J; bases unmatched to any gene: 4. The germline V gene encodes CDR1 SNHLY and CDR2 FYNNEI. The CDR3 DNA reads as TGTGCCAGCAGTGAACAGACAGGGAGCTATGGCTACACCTTC. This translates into CASSEQTGSYGYTF.

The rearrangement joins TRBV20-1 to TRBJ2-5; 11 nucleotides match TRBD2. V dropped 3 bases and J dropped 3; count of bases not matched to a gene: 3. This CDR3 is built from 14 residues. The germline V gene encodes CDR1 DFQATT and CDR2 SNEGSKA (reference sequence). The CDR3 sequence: CSASKTSGEETQYF. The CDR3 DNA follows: TGCAGTGCTAGCAAGACTAGCGGGGAAGAGACCCAGTACTTC.

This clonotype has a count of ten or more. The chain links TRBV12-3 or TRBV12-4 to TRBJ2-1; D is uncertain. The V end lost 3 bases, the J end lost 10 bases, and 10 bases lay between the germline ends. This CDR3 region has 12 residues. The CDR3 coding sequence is TGTGCCAGCAGTTTGGGTCGGTTCGAGCAGTTCTTC. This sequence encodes CASSLGRFEQFF.

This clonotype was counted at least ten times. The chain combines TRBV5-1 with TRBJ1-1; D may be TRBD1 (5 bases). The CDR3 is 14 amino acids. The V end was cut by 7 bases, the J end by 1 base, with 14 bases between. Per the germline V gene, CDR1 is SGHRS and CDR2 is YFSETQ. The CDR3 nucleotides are TGCGCCAGCGGCCCCCTCGGGACGAACACTGAAGCTTTCTTT. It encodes CASGPLGTNTEAFF. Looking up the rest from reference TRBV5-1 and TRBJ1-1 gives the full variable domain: KAGVTQTPRYLIKTRGQQVTLSCSPISGHRSVSWYQQTPGQGLQFLFEYFSETQRNKGNFPGRFSGRQFSNSRSEMNVSTLELGDSALYLCASGPLGTNTEAFFGQGTRLTVV.

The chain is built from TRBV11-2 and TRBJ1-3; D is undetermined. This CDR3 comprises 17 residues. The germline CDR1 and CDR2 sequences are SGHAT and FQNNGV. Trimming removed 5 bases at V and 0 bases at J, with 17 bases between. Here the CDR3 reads CASSDLPTTLSGNTIYF. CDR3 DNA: TGTGCCAGCAGCGACCTCCCGACAACGCTCTCTGGAAACACCATATATTTT.

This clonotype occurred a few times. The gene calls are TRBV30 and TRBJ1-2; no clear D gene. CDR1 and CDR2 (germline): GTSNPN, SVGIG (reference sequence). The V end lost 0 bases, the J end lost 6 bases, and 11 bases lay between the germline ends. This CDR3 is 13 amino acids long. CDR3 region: CAWSVSRVDGYTF. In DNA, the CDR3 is TGTGCCTGGAGTGTATCAAGGGTTGATGGCTACACCTTC. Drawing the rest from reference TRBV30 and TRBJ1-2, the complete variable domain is SQTIHQWPATLVQPVGSPLSLECTVEGTSNPNLYWYRQAAGRGLQLLFYSVGIGQISSEVPQNLSASRPQDRQFILSSKKLLLSDSGFYLCAWSVSRVDGYTFGSGTRLTVV.

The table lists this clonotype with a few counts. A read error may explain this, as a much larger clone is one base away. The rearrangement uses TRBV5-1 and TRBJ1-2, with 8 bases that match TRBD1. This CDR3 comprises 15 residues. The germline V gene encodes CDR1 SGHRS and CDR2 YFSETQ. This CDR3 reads CASNLVAGGWYGYTF. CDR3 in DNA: TGCGCCAGCAACTTGGTAGCAGGGGGCTGGTATGGCTACACCTTC.